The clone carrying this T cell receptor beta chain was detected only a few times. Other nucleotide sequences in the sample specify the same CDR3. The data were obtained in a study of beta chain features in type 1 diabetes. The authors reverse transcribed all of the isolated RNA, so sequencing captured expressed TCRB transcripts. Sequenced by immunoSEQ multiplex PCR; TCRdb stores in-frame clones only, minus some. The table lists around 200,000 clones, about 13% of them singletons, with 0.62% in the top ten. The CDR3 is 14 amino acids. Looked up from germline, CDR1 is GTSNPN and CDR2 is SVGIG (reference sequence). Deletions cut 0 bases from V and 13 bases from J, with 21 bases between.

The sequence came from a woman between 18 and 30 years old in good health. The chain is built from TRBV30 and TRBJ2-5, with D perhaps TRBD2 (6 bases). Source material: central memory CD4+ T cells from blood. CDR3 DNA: TGTGCCTGGAGTGTGCTGGGACTGGGGGGACCTCCGTACTTC. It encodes CAWSVLGLGGPPYF. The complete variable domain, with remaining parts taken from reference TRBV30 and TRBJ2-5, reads SQTIHQWPATLVQPVGSPLSLECTVEGTSNPNLYWYRQAAGRGLQLLFYSVGIGQISSEVPQNLSASRPQDRQFILSSKKLLLSDSGFYLCAWSVLGLGGPPYFGPGTRLLVL.